This T cell receptor (beta chain) was captured by sequencing in a study of early stage breast cancer tumors. V shed 1 base and J shed 0 bases, with 16 bases lying between them. CDR1 LNHDA and CDR2 SQIVND come from the germline V gene (reference sequence). This CDR3 is 18 amino acids long. Each sample had two DNA replicates, approximately 0.5 ug blood or roughly 1.4 ug tissue. Profiling relied on immunoSEQ multiplex PCR, and the TCRdb table lists in-frame clones only, not all of them. The repertoire holds approximately 50,000 clones, with 60% to 85% as singletons. The chain is built from TRBV19 and TRBJ2-1, with D perhaps TRBD1 or TRBD2 (5 bases each). The sequencing sample was made of blood. This receptor was identified in a person in their twenties or thirties with breast cancer. This chain's CDR3 is CASSIAHLRDHSYNEQFF. As DNA, the CDR3 is TGTGCCAGTAGTATAGCCCACCTCCGGGACCACTCCTACAATGAGCAGTTCTTC.